This T cell receptor beta chain was captured by sequencing in a study of blood T cells in healthy people across ages. General study findings and limits: Diversity of TCR beta per million T cells declined in a roughly linear way with age.

The second PCR ran roughly 6 to 11 cycles with a sample-barcoded 5' primer and J-beta primers. TCRdb passed the 5' RACE reads through MiXCR, listing each CDR3 protein once. This repertoire shows 800,000 to 900,000 distinct CDR3 sequences, 62% found once; its top ten account for around a quarter. The germline CDR1 and CDR2 sequences are DFQATT and SNEGSKA (reference sequence). Between the trimmed V and J ends, which lost 5 bases and 2 bases, there was a span of 16 bases. CDR3 length equals 14 residues. This clonotype has only a few counts. The antigen remains undetermined. The V and J genes are TRBV20-1 and TRBJ2-7, with D possibly being TRBD1 (5 bases). The source material was blood. The receptor's source is a young man in good health. The DNA for the CDR3 is TGCAGTGCTCCATTATCTAGGGGAACCTACGAGCAGTACTTC. The encoded protein is CSAPLSRGTYEQYF.